Listed below are T cell receptor beta chains from one sample, sequenced in a study of blood T cell repertoires in COVID-19. Some clones are missing from TCRdb's copy, which holds only in-frame ones; the method was immunoSEQ multiplex PCR. The table lists 120,000 to 150,000 clones, approximately 80% of them singletons. The source material was peripheral blood. The source of these receptors is a man between 60 and 75 years old with active or convalescent COVID-19. Each CDR3 is given with its conserved first and last residue. The order of the fields is CDR3 DNA, CDR3 protein, D gene, J gene, V gene, clone size. The D gene is left open where the match is weak. Clone size is stated in some rows and not others, as once, few, many or a class when expanded.

TGCGCCAGCAGCCCCGTCGGGAAACAAGAGACCCAGTACTTC CASSPVGKQETQYF . TRBJ2-5 TRBV5-1 .
TGTGCCAGCAGCGTAGGGGAGGGGTTAAGCAATGAGCAGTTCTTC CASSVGEGLSNEQFF TRBD2 TRBJ2-1 TRBV9 .
TGCGCCAGCAGGGACAGCGCCTACGAGCAGTACTTC CASRDSAYEQYF . TRBJ2-7 TRBV23-1 .
TGCAGCGTTGCGGACAGCGGGAGTGGTGAGCAGTTCTTC CSVADSGSGEQFF TRBD2 TRBJ2-1 TRBV29-1 .
TGCAGCGTGTCCTGGACAGGGGCCCTTAATGAAAAACTGTTTTTT CSVSWTGALNEKLFF TRBD1 TRBJ1-4 TRBV29-1 few
TGTGCCAGCAGTTGGGGGGGCGATAGGGCTTTCTTT CASSWGGDRAFF . TRBJ1-1 TRBV6-5 few
TGTGCCAGCAGCCCTTTAGCGGTGAGCACAGATACGCAGTATTTT CASSPLAVSTDTQYF . TRBJ2-3 TRBV5-4 .
TGTGCCAGCAGTTATAGGGCTAGCGCCCTAGATACGCAGTATTTT CASSYRASALDTQYF . TRBJ2-3 TRBV6-5 .
TGTGCCAGCAGCACTTCTCCCGGGACTAGCGGCTACAATGAGCAGTTCTTC CASSTSPGTSGYNEQFF TRBD2 TRBJ2-1 TRBV7-6 .
TGTGCCAGCGTGGGACAGCCGAATCAGCCCCAGCATTTT CASVGQPNQPQHF TRBD1 TRBJ1-5 TRBV7-2 .
TGTGCCAGTAGTGTTACAGGGTCCTACAACATTCAGTACTTC CASSVTGSYNIQYF . TRBJ2-4 TRBV19 once
TGTGCCAGCAGTACACACGGACAGCCCACCGGGGAGCTGTTTTTT CASSTHGQPTGELFF . TRBJ2-2 TRBV6-2/TRBV6-3 .
TGTGCCAGCAGCAAGGGAGGGGCCCCTGAAGCTTTCTTT CASSKGGAPEAFF . TRBJ1-1 TRBV6-6 .
TGTGCCAGCAGCTTAGGTCCGGGGGACTACGAGCAGTACTTC CASSLGPGDYEQYF . TRBJ2-7 TRBV11-2 .
TGTGCCAGCAGCTTGGATGTCGGAGGCTCCTACGAGCAGTACTTC CASSLDVGGSYEQYF . TRBJ2-7 TRBV5-4 .
TGTGCCACCAGTGATTTGGGGGCCCTGGATGTGGAGACCCAGTACTTC CATSDLGALDVETQYF . TRBJ2-5 TRBV24-1 once
TGCAGCGTTGAAGGGACTAGCTGGGCAGATACGCAGTATTTT CSVEGTSWADTQYF TRBD2 TRBJ2-3 TRBV29-1 .
TGTGCCAGCAGCTTACAGGGTATCCCAGAGACCCAGTACTTC CASSLQGIPETQYF . TRBJ2-5 TRBV5-4 .
TGTGCCAGCAGTGACACAAAGAACACTGAAGCTTTCTTT CASSDTKNTEAFF . TRBJ1-1 TRBV6-1 few
TGTGCCAGCAGCGTAACGGGGTTGAGCAATCAGCCCCAGCATTTT CASSVTGLSNQPQHF . TRBJ1-5 TRBV9 .
TGTGCCAGCAGACCCGGCGGGAGTGACGAGCAGTACTTC CASRPGGSDEQYF TRBD2 TRBJ2-7 TRBV12-3/TRBV12-4 .
TGTGCCAGCTCACCGGACAGGGGGCTCAATGAGCAGTTCTTC CASSPDRGLNEQFF TRBD1 TRBJ2-1 TRBV18 .
TGTGCCACCATTAGTCCGGGGAATGAGCAGTTCTTC CATISPGNEQFF . TRBJ2-1 TRBV3-1/TRBV3-2 .
TGTGCCAGCAGTTTCCGTTTTTGGGGCTATAACACTGAAGCTTTCTTT CASSFRFWGYNTEAFF . TRBJ1-1 TRBV27 .
TGTGCCAGCAGTCCGGTCCGAACCGGGGAGCTGTTTTTT CASSPVRTGELFF . TRBJ2-2 TRBV2 .
TGTGCCAGCAGCTTTGACAGTCCCAGGCAGTACTTC CASSFDSPRQYF . TRBJ2-7 TRBV11-2 .
TGTGCCAGCAGCCAAGAGGGGCAGGGGGCTTGGACTGAAGCTTTCTTT CASSQEGQGAWTEAFF TRBD1 TRBJ1-1 TRBV4-2 .
TGCGCCAGCAGTGGAACAGGGATTGCGAATCAGCCCCAGCATTTT CASSGTGIANQPQHF . TRBJ1-5 TRBV10-2 .
TGTGCCAGCAGTCCGAAGGGGGCGGAAGAGACCCAGTACTTC CASSPKGAEETQYF TRBD1 TRBJ2-5 TRBV27 .
TGTGCCAGCAGCCAACTCGGGAACACTGAAGCTTTCTTT CASSQLGNTEAFF . TRBJ1-1 TRBV11-3 .
TGCGCCAGCAGCCAATTCCCGCCCGGGACTAGTCTCAATGAGCAGTTCTTC CASSQFPPGTSLNEQFF TRBD2 TRBJ2-1 TRBV4-3 .
TGTGCCAGCAGCGTACTAGCGGGGGTTCGGCGGAATGAGCAGTTCTTC CASSVLAGVRRNEQFF TRBD2 TRBJ2-1 TRBV7-9 .
TGTGCCAGCTCATCCCGGGGGGAAGATGCGCAGTATTTT CASSSRGEDAQYF TRBD2 TRBJ2-3 TRBV18 .
TGTGCCAGCAGCTCCCGGGGGCTAGCGGGAAACAATGAGCAGTTCTTC CASSSRGLAGNNEQFF TRBD2 TRBJ2-1 TRBV27 .
TGTGCCAGCAGTCTTAATGGGGTAGCGGGGCCCCAAGAGACCCAGTACTTC CASSLNGVAGPQETQYF TRBD2 TRBJ2-5 TRBV27 .
TGTGCCAGCAGTTACGGCGGGGGAGCTTTCTTT CASSYGGGAFF . TRBJ1-1 TRBV12-3/TRBV12-4 .
TGTGCCGGAGAATCAAGGGGCGAGCAGTACTTC CAGESRGEQYF . TRBJ2-7 TRBV30 few
TGTGCCAGCAGGAGGTTGGGTTTCAGCGAGCAGTACTTC CASRRLGFSEQYF . TRBJ2-7 TRBV12-3/TRBV12-4 .
TGTGCCAGCAGTCCTGGACTAGCGGATAACACCGGGGAGCTGTTTTTT CASSPGLADNTGELFF TRBD2 TRBJ2-2 TRBV6-6 .
TGTGCCAGCAGCATAGGGCACGGGTCCCCTGAAGCTTTCTTT CASSIGHGSPEAFF . TRBJ1-1 TRBV7-8 .